This T cell receptor (beta chain) emerged from a study of blood T cell repertoires in COVID-19. Study as a whole: Nucleic acid was either cDNA or gDNA, and it came from T cells, B-cell-depleted T cells, or PBMCs.

CDR3 length: 16 residues. Trimming removed 1 base from V and 6 bases from J; junction bases left unmatched: 10. Looked up from germline, CDR1 is SGHTA and CDR2 is FQGNSA. Repertoires were generated with immunoSEQ multiplex PCR, while TCRdb's copy carries only in-frame clones and drops some. There are roughly 51,000 clones in the sample; approximately 86% occur only once, and about 2.9% lies in the top ten. Specimen: peripheral blood. The rearrangement links TRBV7-2 to TRBJ2-7; the match to TRBD1 covers 9 bases. The source is a woman at least 80 years old with acute or convalescent COVID-19. The CDR3 nucleotides are TGTGCCAGCAGCTTAGATTTTAACAGGGGGCTAATCGAGCAGTACTTC. It is translated as CASSLDFNRGLIEQYF.